A selection of T cell receptor beta chains follows, all from one sample in a study of T cell repertoires in cytomegalovirus infection. TCRdb recomputed calls from the reads with MiXCR, one row per CDR3 protein. The sample holds 200,000 to 300,000 distinct CDR3 sequences, approximately 9.1% seen once. The sequenced sample consisted of PBMCs. The receptors were gathered from a human donor in good health (CMV status not recorded). Some clones in this sample may be carry-over from other donors' samples. The CDR3 runs from the conserved cysteine through the conserved F or W. A row's size may be missing; if present it is once, few, many or a size class.

-	TRBJ1-1	TRBV12-3/TRBV12-4	CASSPGRPGTEAFF
-	TRBJ2-7	TRBV6-5	CASSSSPSSYEQYF
many	TRBJ1-1	TRBV5-3	CASSFERASTEAFF
-	TRBJ1-5	TRBV7-2	CASSPGQFSSQHF
-	TRBJ2-2	TRBV19	CASSMRGSAGTGELFF
many	TRBJ2-6	TRBV11-2	CASSLDRQGAPSGANVLTF
many	TRBJ1-5	TRBV20-1	CSAREAGGQPQHF
many	TRBJ1-5	TRBV7-9	CASSLGINQPQHF
few	TRBJ2-7	TRBV4-2	CASSHAGQGDYYEQYF
-	TRBJ2-4	TRBV15	CATSRYGSQLNIQYF
many	TRBJ2-1	TRBV28	CASSSERGVGTADEQFF
many	TRBJ2-5	TRBV15	CATSRDSWGWETQYF
many	TRBJ1-2	TRBV7-2	CASSLLPGTGYGYTF
-	TRBJ1-1	TRBV12-3/TRBV12-4	CASSHRGSTEAFF
many	TRBJ2-5	TRBV12-3/TRBV12-4	CASSSYTGQETQYF
-	TRBJ2-7	TRBV20-1	CSARPGLAGAVEQYF
-	TRBJ1-5	TRBV2	CASNGQGSQPQHF
many	TRBJ2-6	TRBV7-2	CASRSGTGSPGANVLTF
many	TRBJ2-1	TRBV10-3	CAISEGRNEQFF
many	TRBJ2-1	TRBV4-1	CASSQGGLAVDSYNEQFF
few	TRBJ2-1	TRBV6-1	CASKKPGLPEQFF
few	TRBJ2-1	TRBV29-1	CSVSYSGRGNEQFF
many	TRBJ2-7	TRBV7-2	CASSQAVGRGEQYF
many	TRBJ2-2	TRBV7-2	CASSLAILASVNTGELFF
many	TRBJ2-7	TRBV7-6	CASSPRSDPYEQYF
many	TRBJ2-1	TRBV7-2	CASSPVGSRYNEQFF
many	TRBJ1-1	TRBV4-3	CASSLTHLTNTEAFF
many	TRBJ2-1	TRBV20-1	CSANSLAGGTYNEQFF
many	TRBJ2-1	TRBV6-5	CASSYRQYNEQFF
many	TRBJ2-2	TRBV2	CASSSRTTFTGELFF
many	TRBJ2-5	TRBV6-6	CASSYGQVGETQYF
few	TRBJ2-1	TRBV4-3	CASSQVRGIRNEQFF
-	TRBJ1-5	TRBV20-1	CSARAGTGWTNQPQHF
many	TRBJ1-2	TRBV7-2	CASSLDGFNYGYTF
few	TRBJ2-1	TRBV12-5	CASGLDRGRSYNEQFF
many	TRBJ2-7	TRBV7-9	CASSLQTGGPGEQYF
many	TRBJ1-5	TRBV6-2/TRBV6-3	CASSSTGTNQPQHF
few	TRBJ2-5	TRBV12-3/TRBV12-4	CASSLTLWETQYF
many	TRBJ1-2	TRBV7-2	CASSRPGQGFYGYTF
many	TRBJ1-5	TRBV7-8	CASSSKTGGNQPQHF
few	TRBJ2-1	TRBV6-1	CASSESRTLLANEQFF
many	TRBJ1-1	TRBV20-1	CSARLRQGLSTEAFF
few	TRBJ2-5	TRBV20-1	CSARTSGARETQYF
many	TRBJ2-5	TRBV20-1	CSVPGGQTQYF
few	TRBJ1-6	TRBV14	CASSQDGRNNSPLHF
few	TRBJ1-5	TRBV11-2	CASSLDGGTASGQPQHF
many	TRBJ1-2	TRBV7-9	CASSPPTGPAGYGYTF
-	TRBJ1-2	TRBV7-2	CASSAGRGYGYTF